This T cell receptor (beta chain) was identified during a study of blood T cell repertoires in COVID-19. Here immunoSEQ multiplex PCR was the method, and the copy in TCRdb shows in-frame clones only, minus some. The table records around 300,000 clones, roughly 88% of them present only once. With 7 bases removed from V and 4 bases from J, the gap between germline ends came to 20 bases. Germline CDR1 reads MDHEN; CDR2 reads SYDVKM. The CDR3 is 16 residues long. The clonotype comes from a woman aged 25 to 45 who had recovered from COVID-19. This rearrangement joins TRBV28 to TRBJ1-3; the D gene is possibly TRBD1 (6 bases). Specimen: PBMCs or T cells enriched from blood (not recorded which). The CDR3 is CASKFRRGTGGNTIYF. CDR3 nucleotide sequence: TGTGCCAGCAAATTCAGAAGGGGGACGGGGGGAAACACCATATATTTT.